The clone carrying this T cell receptor beta chain was counted between two and nine times. CDR1 and CDR2 (germline): MNHEY, SMNVEV (reference sequence). V lost 0 bases, J lost 0 bases, and 9 bases lay in between. The CDR3 spans 15 residues. The authors' processing: Reference gene primer amplification in the assay estimated nucleated cell counts. Assay: immunoSEQ multiplex PCR; the TCRdb copy retains only in-frame clones and omits some. V and J calls and clone size are copied from that table; D and trimming were computed from the DNA. In the table there are about 70,000 clones, about 70% of which are singletons. This sample is part of a study of blood T cell repertoires in COVID-19. For the study at large: Acute-phase and convalescent COVID-19 samples originated in the United States, Italy and Spain.

The J gene is TRBJ2-7, the V gene TRBV27, with a possible D match to TRBD2 (6 bases). Sequenced: peripheral blood. The clonotype was recovered from a woman in her seventies with acute or convalescent COVID-19. The CDR3 coding sequence is TGTGCCAGCAGTTTATCGGGGCGGGGCTCCTACGAGCAGTACTTC. This translates into CASSLSGRGSYEQYF.